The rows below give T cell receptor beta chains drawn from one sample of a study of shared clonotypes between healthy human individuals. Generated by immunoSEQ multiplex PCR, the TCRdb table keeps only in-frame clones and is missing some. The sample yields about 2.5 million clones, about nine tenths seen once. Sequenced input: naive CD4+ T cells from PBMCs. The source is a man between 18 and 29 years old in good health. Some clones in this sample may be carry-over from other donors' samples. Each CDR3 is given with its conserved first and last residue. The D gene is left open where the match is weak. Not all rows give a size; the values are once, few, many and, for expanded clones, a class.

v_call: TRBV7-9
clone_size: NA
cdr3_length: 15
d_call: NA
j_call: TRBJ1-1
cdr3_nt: TGTGCCAGCAGCTTGAGGGGCAGGGGGAACACTGAAGCTTTCTTT
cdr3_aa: CASSLRGRGNTEAFF

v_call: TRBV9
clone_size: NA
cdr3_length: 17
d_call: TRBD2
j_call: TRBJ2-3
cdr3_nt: TGTGCCAGCAGCGTACTGCCTAGCGGGGGGGACACAGATACGCAGTATTTT
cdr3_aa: CASSVLPSGGDTDTQYF

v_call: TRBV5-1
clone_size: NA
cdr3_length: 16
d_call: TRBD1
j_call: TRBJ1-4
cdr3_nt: TGCGCCAGCAGCGGAGGACAGGCAGCAACTAATGAAAAACTGTTTTTT
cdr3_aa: CASSGGQAATNEKLFF

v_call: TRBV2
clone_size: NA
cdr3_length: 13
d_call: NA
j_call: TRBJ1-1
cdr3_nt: TGTGCCAGCAAGGAAGAGATGGCCACTGAAGCTTTCTTT
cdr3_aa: CASKEEMATEAFF

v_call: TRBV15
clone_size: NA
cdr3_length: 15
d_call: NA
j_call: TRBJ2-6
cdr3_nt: TGTGCCACCAGCAGAGATAAGGGTCGTGCCAACGTCCTGACTTTC
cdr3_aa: CATSRDKGRANVLTF

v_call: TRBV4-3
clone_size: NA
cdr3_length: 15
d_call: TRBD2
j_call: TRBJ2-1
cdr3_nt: TGCGCCAGCAGCTCGCGACTAGCGGAATACAATGAGCAGTTCTTC
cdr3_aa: CASSSRLAEYNEQFF

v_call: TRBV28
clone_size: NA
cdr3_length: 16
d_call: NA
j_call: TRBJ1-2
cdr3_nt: TGTGCCAGCAGTTTCCAAAGGGGGGGGGCTGGCTATGGCTACACCTTC
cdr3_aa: CASSFQRGGAGYGYTF

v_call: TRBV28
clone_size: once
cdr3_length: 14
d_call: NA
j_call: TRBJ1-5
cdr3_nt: TGTGCCAGCAGTCTCCGAGGGGGGAACCAGCCCCAGCATTTT
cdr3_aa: CASSLRGGNQPQHF

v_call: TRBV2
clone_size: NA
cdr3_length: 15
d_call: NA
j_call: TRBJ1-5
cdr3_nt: TGTGCCAGCAGTGATTTAGCTTATAGCAATCAGCCCCAGCATTTT
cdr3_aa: CASSDLAYSNQPQHF

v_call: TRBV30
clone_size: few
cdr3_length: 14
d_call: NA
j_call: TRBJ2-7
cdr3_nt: TGTGCCTGGAGTGTCAAACAGGGAGTGAGGGAGCAGTACTTC
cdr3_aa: CAWSVKQGVREQYF

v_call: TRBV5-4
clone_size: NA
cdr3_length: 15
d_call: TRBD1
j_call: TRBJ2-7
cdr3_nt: TGTGCCAGCAGCCCCGAGACAGGGTTTCCCGGCGAGCAGTACTTC
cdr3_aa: CASSPETGFPGEQYF

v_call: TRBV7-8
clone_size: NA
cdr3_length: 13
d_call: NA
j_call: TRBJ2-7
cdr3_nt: TGTGCCAGCAGCTTGACGGTGGGGGACGAGCAGTACTTC
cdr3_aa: CASSLTVGDEQYF

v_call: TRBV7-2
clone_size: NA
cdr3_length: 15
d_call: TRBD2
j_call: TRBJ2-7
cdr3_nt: TGTGCCAGCAGCCCCCCAGCTAGCGGTCCCTACGAGCAGTACTTC
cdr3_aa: CASSPPASGPYEQYF

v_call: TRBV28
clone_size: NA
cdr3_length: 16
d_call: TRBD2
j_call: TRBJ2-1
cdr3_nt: TGTGCCAGCAGTCCCCCTAGCGGGAGGGCCCTCGGGGAGCAGTTCTTC
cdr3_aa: CASSPPSGRALGEQFF

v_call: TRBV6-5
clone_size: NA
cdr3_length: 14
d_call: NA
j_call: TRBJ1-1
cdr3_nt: TGTGCCAGCAAGTTCAGGCAGCCTAACACTGAAGCTTTCTTT
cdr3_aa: CASKFRQPNTEAFF

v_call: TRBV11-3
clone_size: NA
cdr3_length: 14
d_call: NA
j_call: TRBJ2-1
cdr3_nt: TGTGCCAGCAGCTTAAGGGGGGGTATGGGTGAGCAGTTCTTC
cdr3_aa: CASSLRGGMGEQFF

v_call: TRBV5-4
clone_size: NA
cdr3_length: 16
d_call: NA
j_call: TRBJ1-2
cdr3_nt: TGTGCCAGCACCCCTGGGCCTCTGGGGGCGACCTATGGCTACACCTTC
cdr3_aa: CASTPGPLGATYGYTF

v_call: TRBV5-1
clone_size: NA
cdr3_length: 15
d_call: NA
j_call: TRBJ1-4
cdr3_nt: TGCGCCAGCAGCTTGGGGCTCCCCGGGGGTGAAAAACTGTTTTTT
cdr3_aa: CASSLGLPGGEKLFF